These T cell receptor beta chains were read from a single sample in a study of cytomegalovirus exposure and HLA in healthy donors. This table comes from immunoSEQ multiplex PCR, and its TCRdb copy is limited to in-frame clones, with some not included. Of roughly 130,000 clones listed, over 60% were seen once; the top ten hold approximately 2.6%. Sequencing used PBMCs. The source of these receptors is a human donor in good health. CDR3s include the opening cysteine and the closing phenylalanine or tryptophan. Fields, in order: D gene, clone size, V gene, CDR3 length, J gene, CDR3 DNA, CDR3 protein. The D gene is left open where the match is weak. Clone size is not always given. Where it is, it says once, few, many or a class for expanded clones.

TRBD1,.,TRBV27,18,TRBJ2-7,TGTGCCAGCAGTTTATCGCCCCTCGGGACAGGTCATTCCTACGAGCAGTACTTC,CASSLSPLGTGHSYEQYF
TRBD1,once,TRBV2,12,TRBJ1-4,TGTGCCAGGAGGACAGGGGGCGAAAAACTGTTTTTT,CARRTGGEKLFF
TRBD1,.,TRBV7-9,16,TRBJ2-5,TGTGCCAGCAGCCTTTGGGGGACAGGGGTGCAAGAGACCCAGTACTTC,CASSLWGTGVQETQYF
TRBD1,.,TRBV5-1,14,TRBJ1-1,TGCGCCAGCAGCTACCGGGACAGTAGAGCTGAAGCTTTCTTT,CASSYRDSRAEAFF
TRBD1,once,TRBV7-3,14,TRBJ2-3,TGTGCCAGCAGCGTCGACAGGGTTCCAGATACGCAGTATTTT,CASSVDRVPDTQYF
.,.,TRBV4-3,14,TRBJ2-3,TGCGCCAGCAGCCAGGACACGAGCACAGATACGCAGTATTTT,CASSQDTSTDTQYF
.,.,TRBV6-5,13,TRBJ2-7,TGTGCCAGCAGTTACCGGGACACCTACGAGCAGTACTTC,CASSYRDTYEQYF
.,.,TRBV4-2,18,TRBJ2-7,TGTGCCAGCAGCCAAGATTTCTGGGCCGTTAGCGGAGTCTACGAGCAGTACTTC,CASSQDFWAVSGVYEQYF
TRBD1,.,TRBV9,17,TRBJ1-3,TGTGCCAGCAGCGTACACCGACAGGGGGTAGGTGGAAACACCATATATTTT,CASSVHRQGVGGNTIYF
TRBD1,.,TRBV2,15,TRBJ2-7,TGTGCCAGCAGCGGGTTCGGGGACAGGGTTTACGAGCAGTACTTC,CASSGFGDRVYEQYF
.,once,TRBV29-1,11,TRBJ1-2,TGCAGCGTTGAAGTCCGGGGTGGCTACACCTTC,CSVEVRGGYTF
.,.,TRBV6-5,12,TRBJ2-7,TGTGCATCAAGACGGGGGGCGCGTGAGCAGTACTTC,CASRRGAREQYF
TRBD2,.,TRBV6-1,15,TRBJ2-5,TGTGCCAGCAGTGAAATGACTAGCGGGAGGGAGACCCAGTACTTC,CASSEMTSGRETQYF
TRBD1,once,TRBV6-5,13,TRBJ1-5,TGTGCCAGCAAGACAGGGGGAAATCAGCCCCAGCATTTT,CASKTGGNQPQHF